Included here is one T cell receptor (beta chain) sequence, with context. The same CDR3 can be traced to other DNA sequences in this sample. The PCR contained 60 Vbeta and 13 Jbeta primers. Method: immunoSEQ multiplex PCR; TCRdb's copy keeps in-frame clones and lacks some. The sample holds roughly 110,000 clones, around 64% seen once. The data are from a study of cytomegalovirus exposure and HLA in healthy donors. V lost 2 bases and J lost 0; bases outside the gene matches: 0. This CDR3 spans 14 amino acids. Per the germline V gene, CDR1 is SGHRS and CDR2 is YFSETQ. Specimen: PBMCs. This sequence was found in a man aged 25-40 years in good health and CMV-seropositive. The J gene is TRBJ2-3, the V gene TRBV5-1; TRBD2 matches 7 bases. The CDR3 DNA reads TGCGCCAGCAGCTTCGGGGGGAGCACAGATACGCAGTATTTT. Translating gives CASSFGGSTDTQYF.